These 30 T cell receptor beta chains were sequenced from one sample in a study of blood T cell repertoires in COVID-19. Clones were read by immunoSEQ multiplex PCR, and TCRdb kept only the in-frame ones, dropping some. This sample has under 200,000 clones, with about four fifths found just once. The sequenced sample was peripheral blood. These TCRs come from a woman older than 75 with acute or convalescent COVID-19.

V usage is TRBV18 and J usage is TRBJ2-7, with D maybe TRBD1 (5 bases). The germline V gene encodes CDR1 KGHSH and CDR2 LQKENI. Trimming pared 2 bases from V and 2 bases from J, leaving 16 bases between. The CDR3 totals 16 residues. The CDR3 DNA reads TGTGCCAGCTCACCAACCGCAGACAGAATCCCCTACGAGCAGTACTTC. As protein: CASSPTADRIPYEQYF.

This clone came up a few times. The V call is TRBV5-4, the J call TRBJ2-7; 7 positions match TRBD1. The germline CDR1 and CDR2 sequences are SGHNT and YYREEE (reference sequence). CDR3 size: 13 residues. J gave up 7 bases and V 4 bases, and 8 bases lay outside the gene matches. In DNA, the CDR3 is TGTGCCAGCAGCGTTACAGGGGTGGGGGAGCAGTACTTC. This codes for CASSVTGVGEQYF.

A few counts support this clone. V gene TRBV18 combines with J gene TRBJ1-2, with 9 bases lining up with TRBD1. From germline, CDR1 is KGHSH and CDR2 LQKENI. CDR3 length: 16 amino acids. The junction had 11 bases not matched to a gene; V was cut back by 6 bases and J by 3 bases. The chain's CDR3 is CASSPNRGQGHYGYTF. In DNA form, the CDR3 reads TGTGCCAGCTCCCCGAATAGGGGACAGGGCCACTATGGCTACACCTTC.

The chain is built from TRBV12-5 and TRBJ1-1; possible D gene TRBD1, 5 bases. Trimming took 0 bases from V and 5 from J, leaving 16 bases between them. Germline-derived CDR1 and CDR2 are LGHNT and FRNRAP. The CDR3 totals 16 residues. The CDR3: CASGLVQDVRRTEAFF. CDR3 DNA: TGTGCTAGTGGTTTGGTACAGGACGTCCGAAGGACTGAAGCTTTCTTT.

The chain is built from TRBV28 and TRBJ2-3; TRBD2 is a possible D gene (7 bases). Germline CDR1 reads MDHEN; CDR2 reads SYDVKM. The CDR3 is 15 residues long. Trimming took off 5 bases at V and 4 bases at J, with 16 bases between the two ends. The CDR3 here is CASSLGEGGSDTQYF. CDR3 bases: TGTGCCAGCAGTCTCGGGGAGGGGGGTTCAGATACGCAGTATTTT. The full variable domain, with the rest looked up from reference TRBV28 and TRBJ2-3, is DVKVTQSSRYLVKRTGEKVFLECVQDMDHENMFWYRQDPGLGLRLIYFSYDVKMKEKGDIPEGYSVSREKKERFSLILESASTNQTSMYLCASSLGEGGSDTQYFGPGTRLTVL.

The table lists this clone with a few counts. J is TRBJ1-1 and V is TRBV19, with D perhaps TRBD1 (6 bases). V shed 6 bases and J shed 0 bases, with 11 bases lying between them. The CDR3 runs to 14 residues. The V gene's germline CDR1 is LNHDA and CDR2 SQIVND (reference sequence). The CDR3 reads CASSYRALNTEAFF. DNA of the CDR3: TGTGCCAGTAGCTACAGGGCCCTGAACACTGAAGCTTTCTTT.

This clone showed up just once. The genes are TRBV5-1 and TRBJ1-6; D remains unclear. Between the trimmed V and J ends, which lost 3 bases and 8 bases, there was a span of 15 bases. Germline V gene data show CDR1 as SGHRS and CDR2 as YFSETQ. This CDR3 is built from 15 residues. The CDR3 reads CASSSRGVGDSPLHF. For the CDR3, the DNA is TGCGCCAGCAGCTCCCGCGGGGTCGGTGATTCACCCCTCCACTTT.

The chain uses TRBV19 and TRBJ2-4, with 12 bases identical to TRBD2. CDR1 is LNHDA, CDR2 SQIVND, per germline (reference sequence). The CDR3 spans 16 residues. V dropped 6 bases and J dropped 2; count of bases not matched to a gene: 5. As DNA, the CDR3 is TGTGCCAGTAGAAGACTAGCGGGAGAGTCCAAAAACATTCAGTACTTC. Translating gives CASRRLAGESKNIQYF.

The rearrangement joins TRBV6-5 to TRBJ2-2, with a tentative D call TRBD1 (6 bases). The germline V gene has CDR1 MNHEY and CDR2 SVGAGI. CDR3 length equals 15 residues. Trimming left V 8 bases short and J 0 bases short, with 13 bases between. CDR3 residues: CASRRQATNTGELFF. The CDR3 region has the DNA TGTGCCAGCCGAAGACAGGCCACGAACACCGGGGAGCTGTTTTTT.

This clone showed up just a few times. This chain connects TRBV2 to TRBJ2-3, with D maybe TRBD1 (7 bases). Deletions cut 4 bases from V and 5 bases from J, with 22 bases between. Germline CDR1 reads SNHLY; CDR2 reads FYNNEI. The CDR3 has 17 residues. The CDR3 protein is CASSVGRGGRGLDTQYF. The CDR3 nucleotides are TGTGCCAGCAGTGTTGGTAGGGGAGGCAGGGGGTTAGATACGCAGTATTTT.

This clone has only a few counts. The V call is TRBV2, the J call TRBJ2-1; D not resolved. The germline V gene encodes CDR1 SNHLY and CDR2 FYNNEI. The CDR3 is made up of 12 amino acids. The V gene lost 8 bases and the J gene lost 9 bases, with 14 bases spanning the gap. Written as DNA, the CDR3 is TGTGCCAGCCTGTTTGCGAGAGGTGAGCAGTTCTTC. This codes for CASLFARGEQFF.

The chain carries TRBV5-5 and TRBJ1-4; D is perhaps TRBD1 (6 bases). The germline V gene encodes CDR1 SGHKS and CDR2 YYEKEE (reference sequence). Trimming cost V 4 bases and J 4 bases, with 14 bases left between them. The CDR3 is made up of 15 amino acids. Here the CDR3 DNA reads TGTGCCAGCAGCGAAGGACAGCCCAATAATGAAAAACTGTTTTTT. Translating it yields CASSEGQPNNEKLFF.

This chain uses TRBV4-2 with TRBJ1-1; 8 bases are a match to TRBD1. Germline values: CDR1 LGHNA, CDR2 YNFKEQ. The CDR3 has 14 amino acids. With V trimmed by 3 bases and J by 4 bases, 4 bases remained unmatched. The CDR3 DNA is TGTGCCAGCAGCCAGACGACAGGGGTCACTGAAGCTTTCTTT. This encodes CASSQTTGVTEAFF.

J is TRBJ1-2 and V is TRBV27, with D tentatively TRBD1 (5 bases). V dropped 5 bases and J dropped 5 bases, with 6 bases sitting between them. CDR1 MNHEY and CDR2 SMNVEV come from the germline V gene (reference sequence). The CDR3 consists of 11 residues. The CDR3 nucleotides read TGTGCCAGCAGTCCAGGGTATGGCTACACCTTC. This encodes CASSPGYGYTF.

The genes are TRBV6-5 and TRBJ2-2; 9 positions match TRBD1. This CDR3 has 14 amino acids. Germline CDR1 reads MNHEY; CDR2 reads SVGAGI. Trimming removed 5 bases from V and 9 bases from J; junction bases left unmatched: 7. CDR3 coding DNA: TGTGCCAGCAGTACCGGGGACAGGGCCCGGGAGCTGTTTTTT. Amino acids: CASSTGDRARELFF.

This chain uses TRBV6-2 or TRBV6-3 with TRBJ2-5; 11 bases are a match to TRBD2. The J segment lost 5 bases and the V segment lost 4 bases, leaving 3 bases of the junction unmatched. CDR3 length equals 14 residues. CDR1 and CDR2 (germline): MNHEY, SVGEGT. The CDR3 coding sequence is TGTGCCAGCAGTTTAGCGGGAGGGAGGGAGACCCAGTACTTC. Residues: CASSLAGGRETQYF.

J is TRBJ1-1 and V is TRBV5-1; D uncertain. The V end was cut by 0 bases, the J end by 8 bases, with 11 bases between. The germline CDR1 and CDR2 sequences are SGHRS and YFSETQ. The CDR3 is made up of 13 amino acids. For the CDR3, the DNA is TGCGCCAGCAGCTTGGATCCGTCTCAGGAAGCTTTCTTT. Translated: CASSLDPSQEAFF.

There are a few counts of this clone. V is TRBV18 and J is TRBJ2-1; 8 positions agree with TRBD2. The germline V gene has CDR1 KGHSH and CDR2 LQKENI. The CDR3 spans 16 residues. Trimming at V came to 3 bases and at J to 3 bases, leaving 7 bases not matched to a gene. The CDR3 DNA is TGTGCCAGCTCACCTGACTCGGGGGGGCTCTACAATGAGCAGTTCTTC. Protein product: CASSPDSGGLYNEQFF.

The chain employs TRBV19 and TRBJ1-5, with 8 bases that match TRBD1. The CDR3 is made up of 16 amino acids. V trimming: 4 bases; J trimming: 2 bases; junction bases outside the gene matches: 7. Germline V gene sequence: CDR1 LNHDA, CDR2 SQIVND (reference sequence). The chain's CDR3 is CASSTMGTGGNQPQHF. The DNA of the CDR3 is TGTGCCAGTAGTACGATGGGGACAGGCGGCAATCAGCCCCAGCATTTT.

This chain joins TRBV19 and TRBJ2-2; D gene unclear. Trimming stripped 2 bases from V and 2 bases from J, with 12 bases between. This CDR3 has 16 residues. CDR1 and CDR2 (germline): LNHDA, SQIVND (reference sequence). In nucleotides, the CDR3 is TGTGCCAGTAGTATAATGCAAAGTACTAACACCGGGGAGCTGTTTTTT. This codes for CASSIMQSTNTGELFF. Using reference TRBV19 and TRBJ2-2 for the parts outside the CDR3, the full variable domain is DGGITQSPKYLFRKEGQNVTLSCEQNLNHDAMYWYRQDPGQGLRLIYYSQIVNDFQKGDIAEGYSVSREKKESFPLTVTSAQKNPTAFYLCASSIMQSTNTGELFFGEGSRLTVL.

The V call is TRBV5-6, the J call TRBJ2-5, with TRBD2 as a possible D gene (6 bases). Germline V CDR1 and CDR2: SGHDT, YYEEEE. The CDR3 runs to 15 residues. Trimming left V 0 bases short and J 0 bases short, with 9 bases between. The CDR3 nucleotides are TGTGCCAGCAGCTTGGGAGCGGGTGACCAAGAGACCCAGTACTTC. Translating gives CASSLGAGDQETQYF.

The V gene is TRBV5-6, the J gene TRBJ1-1, with D tentatively TRBD1 (5 bases). The length of the CDR3 is 14 residues. Per germline, CDR1 SGHDT and CDR2 YYEEEE. V was clipped by 1 base and J by 3 bases, with 10 bases between them. The CDR3: CASSLYGGYTEAFF. The CDR3 DNA follows: TGTGCCAGCAGCTTGTATGGGGGGTACACTGAAGCTTTCTTT.

This clone is medium-sized in the sample. V gene TRBV6-5 combines with J gene TRBJ1-4; D is perhaps TRBD1 (5 bases). Trimming stripped 6 bases from V and 1 base from J, with 9 bases between. Germline lookup yields CDR1 MNHEY and CDR2 SVGAGI. CDR3 length: 14 residues. CDR3 DNA sequence: TGTGCCAGCAGCAGGGTCGGAACTAATGAAAAACTGTTTTTT. Its protein is CASSRVGTNEKLFF.

The chain links TRBV5-1 to TRBJ1-1; D remains unclear. V lost 0 bases, J lost 0 bases, and 6 bases lay in between. The CDR3 has 14 residues. Germline CDR1 is SGHRS and CDR2 is YFSETQ. The CDR3 DNA reads as TGCGCCAGCAGCTTGGCCGTAGTGAACACTGAAGCTTTCTTT. This gives the protein CASSLAVVNTEAFF.

This sequence joins TRBV5-1 and TRBJ2-5; 12 bases align to TRBD2. Germline V gives CDR1 SGHRS, CDR2 YFSETQ. V dropped 2 bases and J dropped 2; count of bases not matched to a gene: 13. This CDR3 region has 19 residues. The CDR3 coding sequence is TGCGCCAGCAGCTTATTGCTCGACACTAGCGGGGGGAAGCAAGAGACCCAGTACTTC. Protein sequence: CASSLLLDTSGGKQETQYF. Filled out from reference TRBV5-1 and TRBJ2-5, the complete variable domain reads KAGVTQTPRYLIKTRGQQVTLSCSPISGHRSVSWYQQTPGQGLQFLFEYFSETQRNKGNFPGRFSGRQFSNSRSEMNVSTLELGDSALYLCASSLLLDTSGGKQETQYFGPGTRLLVL.

The J gene is TRBJ2-7, the V gene TRBV7-2, with 9 bases that match TRBD2. This CDR3 is 16 amino acids long. V was pared by 6 bases and J by 1 base, with 10 bases of the junction left unmatched. The germline V gene has CDR1 SGHTA and CDR2 FQGNSA. The CDR3 DNA sequence: TGTGCCAGCAGTACGCCTACTAGCGGGTTATCCTACGAGCAGTACTTC. As protein: CASSTPTSGLSYEQYF. Complete variable domain (other parts from reference TRBV7-2 and TRBJ2-7): GAGVSQSPSNKVTEKGKDVELRCDPISGHTALYWYRQSLGQGLEFLIYFQGNSAPDKSGLPSDRFSAERTGGSVSTLTIQRTQQEDSAVYLCASSTPTSGLSYEQYFGPGTRLTVT.

The chain joins TRBV5-1 to TRBJ2-5; a possible D gene is TRBD1 (5 bases). This CDR3 spans 13 amino acids. Trimming shortened V by 6 bases and J by 4 bases, and 13 bases separated the two germline ends. The germline gives CDR1 SGHRS, CDR2 YFSETQ. CDR3 coding DNA: TGCGCCAGCACACATCAGGGTGGAGAGACCCAGTACTTC. Its protein product is CASTHQGGETQYF.

The chain uses TRBV29-1 and TRBJ1-2; no clear D. Germline CDR1 is SQVTM and CDR2 is ANQGSEA. V was clipped by 0 bases and J by 7 bases, with 9 bases between them. The CDR3 sequence is 12 residues long. CDR3 nucleotides: TGCAGCGTTGAAGAGAGGGTTCTTGGCTACACCTTC. Translating gives CSVEERVLGYTF.

This clone has a handful of counts. The V call is TRBV12-3 or TRBV12-4, the J call TRBJ1-5, with 8 bases aligning to TRBD1. Unmatched junction bases numbered 9, after V lost 5 bases and J lost 15 bases. The CDR3 totals 12 residues. The CDR3 spells CASSRGTGALHF. The CDR3 nucleotides are TGTGCCAGCAGTCGAGGGACAGGAGCCTTGCATTTT.

This clone was seen a few times. This chain joins TRBV19 and TRBJ2-7; the match to TRBD1 covers 9 bases. CDR1 and CDR2 (germline): LNHDA, SQIVND (reference sequence). With 9 bases clipped from V and 4 bases from J, the junction kept 7 bases outside the gene matches. The CDR3 spans 13 residues. CDR3 coding DNA: TGTGCCAGCACCGGGACAGGGACTTACGAGCAGTACTTC. Translated, it gives CASTGTGTYEQYF.